This T cell receptor beta chain was profiled in a study of blood T cell repertoires in COVID-19. Across the whole study: The United States, Italy and Spain were the sources of the acute and convalescent COVID-19 samples.

This clone was detected only a few times. The method was immunoSEQ multiplex PCR; TCRdb's version includes in-frame clones alone and lacks a portion of them. This table holds 45,000 to 65,000 clones, around four fifths found once. The TCR originated in a man aged 65-85 years with active COVID-19. Material: peripheral blood.

For the CDR3, the DNA is TGTGCCAGCTCATCTAGCGGGGGGACCCCCTACGAGCAGTACTTC. Its translation: CASSSSGGTPYEQYF. The chain couples TRBV27 to TRBJ2-7; 11 bases map to TRBD2. The J segment lost 2 bases and the V segment lost 8 bases, leaving 8 bases of the junction unmatched. The germline V gene has CDR1 MNHEY and CDR2 SMNVEV (reference sequence). The CDR3 has 15 amino acids.